Listed below are T cell receptor beta chains from one sample, sequenced in a study of T cell responses to AZD1222 COVID-19 vaccine. Sequenced by immunoSEQ multiplex PCR; TCRdb stores in-frame clones only, minus some. The sample holds around 190,000 clones; approximately 92% are singletons and the top ten take approximately 1.5%. The sequences come from peripheral blood, collected on day 0 of AZD1222 vaccination. The receptor source for this set is an adult in good health. The CDR3 runs from the conserved cysteine through the conserved F or W. The D gene is left open where the match is weak. The listing skips clone size in some rows; elsewhere it reads once, few, many or a size class.

j_call: TRBJ1-2; clone_size: -; d_call: -; v_call: TRBV6-5; cdr3_nt: TGTGCCAGCCAGGGACACCTCTATGGCTACACCTTC; cdr3_aa: CASQGHLYGYTF
j_call: TRBJ1-2; clone_size: -; d_call: TRBD1; v_call: TRBV12-3/TRBV12-4; cdr3_nt: TGTGCCAGCAGGCAGGGGGGGCAAGGCTACACCTTC; cdr3_aa: CASRQGGQGYTF
j_call: TRBJ2-5; clone_size: -; d_call: TRBD2; v_call: TRBV18; cdr3_nt: TGTGCCAGCTCACCACCCCCTAGCGGGGGGAGGGAGACCCAGTACTTC; cdr3_aa: CASSPPPSGGRETQYF
j_call: TRBJ2-7; clone_size: -; d_call: -; v_call: TRBV5-4; cdr3_nt: TGTGCCAGCAGCTCGGGGGGCGGATCAGTGGTCTACGAGCAGTACTTC; cdr3_aa: CASSSGGGSVVYEQYF
j_call: TRBJ2-2; clone_size: -; d_call: -; v_call: TRBV6-6; cdr3_nt: TGTGCCAGCAGACACACCGGGGAGCTGTTTTTT; cdr3_aa: CASRHTGELFF
j_call: TRBJ1-1; clone_size: -; d_call: -; v_call: TRBV6-5; cdr3_nt: TGTGCCAGCAGTTACTCGGGACGGGAGACTGAAGCTTTCTTT; cdr3_aa: CASSYSGRETEAFF
j_call: TRBJ2-1; clone_size: -; d_call: TRBD1; v_call: TRBV5-6; cdr3_nt: TGTGCCAGCAGCCCCAGGACAGGGAACAATGAGCAGTTCTTC; cdr3_aa: CASSPRTGNNEQFF
j_call: TRBJ2-1; clone_size: -; d_call: -; v_call: TRBV12-3/TRBV12-4; cdr3_nt: TGTGCCAGCAAGGGCTCTGAATACAATGAGCAGTTCTTC; cdr3_aa: CASKGSEYNEQFF
j_call: TRBJ1-1; clone_size: -; d_call: TRBD1; v_call: TRBV28; cdr3_nt: TGTGCCAGTGTCACGGGCGGACAGGGGAACACTGAAGCTTTCTTT; cdr3_aa: CASVTGGQGNTEAFF
j_call: TRBJ1-3; clone_size: -; d_call: -; v_call: TRBV6-5; cdr3_nt: TGTGCCAGCACGCCCTTCTCTGGAAACACCATATATTTT; cdr3_aa: CASTPFSGNTIYF
j_call: TRBJ1-4; clone_size: once; d_call: TRBD1; v_call: TRBV5-6; cdr3_nt: TGTGCCAGCAGGGACAGGGGGACTAATGAAAAACTGTTTTTT; cdr3_aa: CASRDRGTNEKLFF
j_call: TRBJ1-5; clone_size: -; d_call: -; v_call: TRBV7-9; cdr3_nt: TGTGCCAGCAGCTTAGACGGGGGCAGCAATCAGCCCCAGCATTTT; cdr3_aa: CASSLDGGSNQPQHF
j_call: TRBJ2-5; clone_size: -; d_call: TRBD2; v_call: TRBV7-3; cdr3_nt: TGTGCCAGCAGCTTAACGGGGAGGGACGAGACCCAGTACTTC; cdr3_aa: CASSLTGRDETQYF
j_call: TRBJ1-2; clone_size: -; d_call: TRBD1; v_call: TRBV4-1; cdr3_nt: TGCGCCAGCAGTTGGACAGGGGAGGGCTATGGCTACACCTTC; cdr3_aa: CASSWTGEGYGYTF
j_call: TRBJ1-4; clone_size: once; d_call: TRBD1; v_call: TRBV7-3; cdr3_nt: TGTGCCAGCAGCGCACAGGGGTATCGGAATGAAAAACTGTTTTTT; cdr3_aa: CASSAQGYRNEKLFF
j_call: TRBJ1-6; clone_size: once; d_call: -; v_call: TRBV28; cdr3_nt: TGTGCCAGCAGTGGCCCTAATTCACCCCTCCACTTT; cdr3_aa: CASSGPNSPLHF
j_call: TRBJ1-5; clone_size: -; d_call: -; v_call: TRBV6-5; cdr3_nt: TGTGCCAGCAGAGGGTTCGGCAATCAGCCCCAGCATTTT; cdr3_aa: CASRGFGNQPQHF
j_call: TRBJ2-7; clone_size: -; d_call: -; v_call: TRBV20-1; cdr3_nt: TGCAGTGTTGAGGAGTCCTACGAGCAGTACTTC; cdr3_aa: CSVEESYEQYF
j_call: TRBJ1-2; clone_size: -; d_call: -; v_call: TRBV7-9; cdr3_nt: TGTGCCAGCAGCCCCTGGGACAAGCATAACTATGGCTACACCTTC; cdr3_aa: CASSPWDKHNYGYTF
j_call: TRBJ2-7; clone_size: -; d_call: TRBD1; v_call: TRBV5-1; cdr3_nt: TGCGCCAGCAGCATCGGGACAGGAGCCACCTACGAGCAGTACTTC; cdr3_aa: CASSIGTGATYEQYF
j_call: TRBJ1-3; clone_size: -; d_call: TRBD1; v_call: TRBV28; cdr3_nt: TGTGCCAGCAGTCACAGGGGCTCTGGAAACACCATATATTTT; cdr3_aa: CASSHRGSGNTIYF
j_call: TRBJ1-2; clone_size: -; d_call: -; v_call: TRBV6-5; cdr3_nt: TGTGCCAGCAAAAAGGGAGGGGTTGGCTACACCTTC; cdr3_aa: CASKKGGVGYTF
j_call: TRBJ1-2; clone_size: -; d_call: -; v_call: TRBV16; cdr3_nt: TGTGCCAGCAGCCAATACCGGAACATGGGGTATGGCTACACCTTC; cdr3_aa: CASSQYRNMGYGYTF
j_call: TRBJ2-2; clone_size: -; d_call: TRBD1; v_call: TRBV3-1/TRBV3-2; cdr3_nt: TGTGCCAGCAGCGAACGGACAGGGCCGAACACCGGGGAGCTGTTTTTT; cdr3_aa: CASSERTGPNTGELFF
j_call: TRBJ1-1; clone_size: -; d_call: -; v_call: TRBV7-2; cdr3_nt: TGTGCCAGCAGCTTGGGGGCCCTGAACACTGAAGCTTTCTTT; cdr3_aa: CASSLGALNTEAFF
j_call: TRBJ1-1; clone_size: -; d_call: -; v_call: TRBV12-5; cdr3_nt: TGTGCTAGTGGCCTTCGGACGCCGGAAGCTTTCTTT; cdr3_aa: CASGLRTPEAFF
j_call: TRBJ1-5; clone_size: -; d_call: -; v_call: TRBV6-5; cdr3_nt: TGTGCCAGCAGTTCGGGCAGGAAGAATCAGCCCCAGCATTTT; cdr3_aa: CASSSGRKNQPQHF
j_call: TRBJ1-2; clone_size: few; d_call: -; v_call: TRBV7-9; cdr3_nt: TGTGCCAGCAGCCCAAAGGCTGGGGGCTACACCTTC; cdr3_aa: CASSPKAGGYTF
j_call: TRBJ1-4; clone_size: -; d_call: -; v_call: TRBV5-6; cdr3_nt: TGTGCCAGCAGCTTGGACCCAGGGGTGAATGAAAAACTGTTTTTT; cdr3_aa: CASSLDPGVNEKLFF
j_call: TRBJ2-7; clone_size: -; d_call: -; v_call: TRBV7-6; cdr3_nt: TGTGCCAGCAGCTTAGCGCTGGCAGAACCTTACGAGCAGTACTTC; cdr3_aa: CASSLALAEPYEQYF
j_call: TRBJ1-6; clone_size: -; d_call: -; v_call: TRBV9; cdr3_nt: TGTGCCAGCAGCGTAGGCCCTTTGGGGATCTATAATTCACCCCTCCACTTT; cdr3_aa: CASSVGPLGIYNSPLHF
j_call: TRBJ1-3; clone_size: -; d_call: TRBD1; v_call: TRBV12-5; cdr3_nt: TGTGCTAGTGGTTTGGAAACCGGACAGGGGGCTGGAAACACCATATATTTT; cdr3_aa: CASGLETGQGAGNTIYF
j_call: TRBJ1-3; clone_size: -; d_call: -; v_call: TRBV29-1; cdr3_nt: TGCAGCGTTGACGGGGTTCCTGGAAACACCATATATTTT; cdr3_aa: CSVDGVPGNTIYF
j_call: TRBJ1-2; clone_size: -; d_call: -; v_call: TRBV5-6; cdr3_nt: TGTGCCAGCAGCTTGGGGGCGCGGTATGGCTACACCTTC; cdr3_aa: CASSLGARYGYTF
j_call: TRBJ2-2; clone_size: -; d_call: -; v_call: TRBV7-6; cdr3_nt: TGTGCCAGCAGCCCGGGACAACTTTACACCGGGGAGCTGTTTTTT; cdr3_aa: CASSPGQLYTGELFF
j_call: TRBJ2-7; clone_size: -; d_call: TRBD1; v_call: TRBV3-1/TRBV3-2; cdr3_nt: TGTGCCAGCAGCCAAGAGGTGCCGGGACAGGGTGAGGAGCAGTACTTC; cdr3_aa: CASSQEVPGQGEEQYF
j_call: TRBJ1-5; clone_size: -; d_call: -; v_call: TRBV7-6; cdr3_nt: TGTGCCAGCAGCTTAGCGCACAGTAGCAATCAGCCCCAGCATTTT; cdr3_aa: CASSLAHSSNQPQHF
j_call: TRBJ1-1; clone_size: -; d_call: -; v_call: TRBV4-1; cdr3_nt: TGCGCCAGCAGCCAAGTGTCAGCTATAGAGAACACTGAAGCTTTCTTT; cdr3_aa: CASSQVSAIENTEAFF
j_call: TRBJ1-1; clone_size: -; d_call: -; v_call: TRBV4-1; cdr3_nt: TGCGCCAGCAGGAGGACAGTGAACACTGAAGCTTTCTTT; cdr3_aa: CASRRTVNTEAFF
j_call: TRBJ1-2; clone_size: -; d_call: -; v_call: TRBV3-1/TRBV3-2; cdr3_nt: TGTGCCAGCAGCCAAGGACAGCCGTACGGCTATGGCTACACCTTC; cdr3_aa: CASSQGQPYGYGYTF
j_call: TRBJ1-6; clone_size: -; d_call: -; v_call: TRBV6-5; cdr3_nt: TGTGCCAGCAAGTTTTCCGGTAATTCACCCCTCCACTTT; cdr3_aa: CASKFSGNSPLHF